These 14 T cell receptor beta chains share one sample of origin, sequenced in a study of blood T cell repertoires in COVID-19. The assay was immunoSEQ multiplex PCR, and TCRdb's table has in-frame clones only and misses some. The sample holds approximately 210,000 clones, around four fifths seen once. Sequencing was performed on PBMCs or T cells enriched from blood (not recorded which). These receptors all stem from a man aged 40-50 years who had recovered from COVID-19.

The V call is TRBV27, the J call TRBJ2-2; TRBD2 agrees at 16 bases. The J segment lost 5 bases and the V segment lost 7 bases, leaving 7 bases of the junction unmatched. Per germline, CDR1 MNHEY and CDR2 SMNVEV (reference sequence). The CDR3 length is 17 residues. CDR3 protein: CASTRPGLAGGTGELFF. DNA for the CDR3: TGTGCCAGCACCCGACCGGGACTAGCGGGAGGGACCGGGGAGCTGTTTTTT.

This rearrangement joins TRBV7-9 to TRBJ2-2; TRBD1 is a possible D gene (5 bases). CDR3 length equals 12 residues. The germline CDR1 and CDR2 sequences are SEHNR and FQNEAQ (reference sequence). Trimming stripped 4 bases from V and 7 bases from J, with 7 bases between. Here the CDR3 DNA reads TGTGCCAGCAGCTACAGGTTCGGGGAGCTGTTTTTT. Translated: CASSYRFGELFF. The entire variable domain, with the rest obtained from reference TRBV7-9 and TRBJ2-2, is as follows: DTGVSQNPRHKITKRGQNVTFRCDPISEHNRLYWYRQTLGQGPEFLTYFQNEAQLEKSRLLSDRFSAERPKGSFSTLEIQRTEQGDSAMYLCASSYRFGELFFGEGSRLTVL.

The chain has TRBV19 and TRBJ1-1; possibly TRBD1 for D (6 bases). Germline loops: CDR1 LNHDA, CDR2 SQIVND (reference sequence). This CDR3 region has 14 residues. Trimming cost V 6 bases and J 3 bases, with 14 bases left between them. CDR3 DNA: TGTGCCAGTAGCAAGGGGGGGAGGTACACTGAAGCTTTCTTT. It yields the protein CASSKGGRYTEAFF.

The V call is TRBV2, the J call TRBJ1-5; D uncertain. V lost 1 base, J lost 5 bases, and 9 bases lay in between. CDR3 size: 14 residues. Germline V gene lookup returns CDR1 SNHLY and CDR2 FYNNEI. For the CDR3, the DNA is TGTGCCAGCAGTGAAGAGGCAGGCTATCAGCCCCAGCATTTT. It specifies CASSEEAGYQPQHF.

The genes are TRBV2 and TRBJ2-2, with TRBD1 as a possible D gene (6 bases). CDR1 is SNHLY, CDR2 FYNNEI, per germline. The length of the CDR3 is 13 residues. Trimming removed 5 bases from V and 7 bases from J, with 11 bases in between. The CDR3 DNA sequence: TGTGCCAGCAGTTACACAGGGCGCGGGGAGCTGTTTTTT. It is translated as CASSYTGRGELFF.

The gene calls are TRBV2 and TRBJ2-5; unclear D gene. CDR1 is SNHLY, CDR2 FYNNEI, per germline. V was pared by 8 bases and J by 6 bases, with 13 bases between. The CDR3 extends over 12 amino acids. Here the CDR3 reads CASRFTLQTQYF. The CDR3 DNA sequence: TGTGCCAGCCGGTTTACGTTACAGACCCAGTACTTC. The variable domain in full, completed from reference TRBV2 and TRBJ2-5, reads EPEVTQTPSHQVTQMGQEVILRCVPISNHLYFYWYRQILGQKVEFLVSFYNNEISEKSEIFDDQFSVERPDGSNFTLKIRSTKLEDSAMYFCASRFTLQTQYFGPGTRLLVL.

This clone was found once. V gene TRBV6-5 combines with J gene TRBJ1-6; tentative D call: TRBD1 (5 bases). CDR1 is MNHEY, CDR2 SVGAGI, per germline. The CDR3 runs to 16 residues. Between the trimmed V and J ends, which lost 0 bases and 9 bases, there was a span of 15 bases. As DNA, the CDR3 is TGTGCCAGCAGTTACTCTAACAGGCCGGATTCTTCACCCCTCCACTTT. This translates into CASSYSNRPDSSPLHF.

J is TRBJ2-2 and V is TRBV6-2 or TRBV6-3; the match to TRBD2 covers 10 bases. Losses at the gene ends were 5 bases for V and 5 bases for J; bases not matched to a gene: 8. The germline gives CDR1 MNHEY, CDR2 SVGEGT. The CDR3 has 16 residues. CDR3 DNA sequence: TGTGCCAGCAGTCTCACTAGCGGGGCTTTTACCGGGGAGCTGTTTTTT. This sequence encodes CASSLTSGAFTGELFF.

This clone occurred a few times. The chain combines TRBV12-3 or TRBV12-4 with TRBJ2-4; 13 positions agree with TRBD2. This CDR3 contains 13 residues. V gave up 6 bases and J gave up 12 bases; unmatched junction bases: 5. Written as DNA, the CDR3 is TGTGCCAGCAGCCTCGGACTAGCGGGGGATCAGTACTTC. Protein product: CASSLGLAGDQYF.

This CDR3 reads CASSLDGLAGEEQFF. CDR3 sequence (DNA): TGTGCCAGCAGCTTAGACGGACTAGCGGGAGAGGAGCAGTTCTTC. This sequence joins TRBV7-2 and TRBJ2-1; TRBD2 matches 13 bases. This CDR3 spans 15 amino acids. Germline V lookup: CDR1 SGHTA, CDR2 FQGNSA. The trim removed 1 base at V and 10 bases at J, leaving 4 bases unmatched.

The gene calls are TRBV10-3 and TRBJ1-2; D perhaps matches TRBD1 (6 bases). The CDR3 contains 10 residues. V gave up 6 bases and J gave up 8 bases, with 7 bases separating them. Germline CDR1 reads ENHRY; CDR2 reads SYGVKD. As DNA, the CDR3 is TGTGCCATCAGGGACAGCGGCTACACCTTC. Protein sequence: CAIRDSGYTF.

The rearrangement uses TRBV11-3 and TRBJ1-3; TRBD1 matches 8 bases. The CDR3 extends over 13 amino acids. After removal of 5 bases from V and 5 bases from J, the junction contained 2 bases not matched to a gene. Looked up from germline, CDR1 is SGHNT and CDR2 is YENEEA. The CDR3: CASSQGARNTIYF. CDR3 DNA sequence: TGTGCCAGCAGCCAGGGGGCGAGAAACACCATATATTTT. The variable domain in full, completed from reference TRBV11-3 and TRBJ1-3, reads EAGVVQSPRYKIIEKKQPVAFWCNPISGHNTLYWYLQNLGQGPELLIRYENEEAVDDSQLPKDRFSAERLKGVDSTLKIQPAELGDSAVYLCASSQGARNTIYFGEGSWLTVV.

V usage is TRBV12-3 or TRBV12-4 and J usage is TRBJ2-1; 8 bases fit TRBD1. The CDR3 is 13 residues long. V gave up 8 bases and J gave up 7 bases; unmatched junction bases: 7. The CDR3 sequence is CASEQGADNEQFF. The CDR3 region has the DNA TGTGCCAGCGAGCAGGGGGCCGATAATGAGCAGTTCTTC.

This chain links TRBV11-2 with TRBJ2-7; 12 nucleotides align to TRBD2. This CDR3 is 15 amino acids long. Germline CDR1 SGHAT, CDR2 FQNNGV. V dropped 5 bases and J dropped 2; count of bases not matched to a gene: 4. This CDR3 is CASSPLAGGAYEQYF. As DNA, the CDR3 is TGTGCCAGCAGCCCTCTAGCGGGAGGGGCCTACGAGCAGTACTTC.